The 26 T cell receptor beta chains given below trace back to one sample, sequenced in a study of T cells in Graves' hyperthyroidism and ophthalmopathy. RNA transcripts served as the template for amplifying TCR beta CDR3 regions. The HTBI primer set served for first-round RT-PCR of the TCR CDR3. TCRdb re-called the multiplex PCR reads through MiXCR, storing one row per CDR3 protein. The profile shows approximately 560,000 distinct CDR3 sequences, about 15% of them singletons. Specimen: blood. All receptors come from a woman in her twenties or thirties with Graves' hyperthyroidism.

This clonotype was detected ten times or more. The chain couples TRBV30 to TRBJ2-2, with TRBD1 as a possible D gene (5 bases). The CDR3 loop spans 14 amino acids. The V end was cut by 2 bases, the J end by 1 base, with 8 bases between. The germline CDR1 and CDR2 sequences are GTSNPN and SVGIG (reference sequence). The CDR3 loop reads CAWSRTMNTGELFF. The CDR3 bases are TGTGCCTGGAGTAGGACAATGAACACCGGGGAGCTGTTTTTT.

This clonotype was recorded many times. The chain employs TRBV7-9 and TRBJ2-1; TRBD2 is a possible D gene (6 bases). CDR3 length: 13 residues. Germline V CDR1 and CDR2: SEHNR, FQNEAQ (reference sequence). The V gene lost 5 bases and the J gene lost 4 bases, with 9 bases spanning the gap. The DNA for the CDR3 is TGTGCCAGCAGCCGGAGGGAGTACAATGAGCAGTTCTTC. It is translated as CASSRREYNEQFF.

This clonotype was seen a few times. This chain uses TRBV12-3 or TRBV12-4 with TRBJ2-3, with a tentative D call TRBD1 (6 bases). The CDR3 covers 15 residues. V was trimmed by 5 bases and J by 2 bases, leaving 14 bases between them. CDR3 region: CASSPSRTATDTQYF. CDR3 nucleotides: TGTGCCAGCAGTCCCAGCAGGACAGCCACAGATACGCAGTATTTT.

This clonotype was found many times. The chain is built from TRBV14 and TRBJ1-1; D may be TRBD1 (5 bases). This CDR3 contains 15 residues. From germline, CDR1 is SGHDN and CDR2 FVKESK. Trimming took 0 bases from V and 1 from J, leaving 9 bases between them. CDR3: CASSQERGRNTEAFF. CDR3 sequence (DNA): TGTGCCAGCAGCCAAGAGAGGGGAAGGAACACTGAAGCTTTCTTT.

This clonotype occurred many times. J is TRBJ2-3 and V is TRBV7-6, with 8 bases matching TRBD2. CDR3 length: 15 residues. Germline V lookup: CDR1 SGHVS, CDR2 FNYEAQ. V dropped 1 base and J dropped 1; count of bases not matched to a gene: 1. CDR3 residues: CASSLELAGTDTQYF. As DNA, the CDR3 is TGTGCCAGCAGCTTAGAACTAGCGGGCACAGATACGCAGTATTTT.

This clonotype appeared many times. This chain uses TRBV27 with TRBJ1-1, with TRBD1 matching over 12 bases. Germline values: CDR1 MNHEY, CDR2 SMNVEV (reference sequence). CDR3 length: 16 residues. Trimming cost V 1 base and J 6 bases; bases outside gene matches: 6. The CDR3 bases are TGTGCCAGCAGTTTATTGGGACAGGGGGCAGGGGCTGAAGCTTTCTTT. Its translation: CASSLLGQGAGAEAFF.

The table lists this clonotype with many counts. The rearrangement joins TRBV7-9 to TRBJ2-7; maybe TRBD1 (6 bases). The V and J ends lost 5 bases and 4 bases respectively, with 15 bases between them. Per the germline V gene, CDR1 is SEHNR and CDR2 is FQNEAQ (reference sequence). This CDR3 comprises 14 residues. CDR3 in amino acids: CASSPRTQGYEQYF. CDR3 bases: TGTGCCAGCAGCCCACGAACACAGGGATACGAGCAGTACTTC.

This clonotype was seen repeatedly, ten times or more. This chain uses TRBV2 with TRBJ2-7; possibly TRBD1 for D (6 bases). The V and J ends lost 3 bases and 6 bases respectively, with 6 bases between them. This CDR3 spans 11 amino acids. CDR1 is SNHLY and CDR2 is FYNNEI in the germline V gene. CDR3 region: CASSDRGEQYF. The CDR3 coding sequence is TGTGCCAGCAGTGACAGGGGCGAGCAGTACTTC.

This clonotype was counted only a few times. J is TRBJ1-6 and V is TRBV11-2; D is unclear. This CDR3 is 16 amino acids long. Trimming pared 5 bases from V and 0 bases from J, leaving 11 bases between. Germline V gene sequence: CDR1 SGHAT, CDR2 FQNNGV. In DNA form, the CDR3 reads TGTGCCAGCAGCCCGGGCGAAAGCTCCTATAATTCACCCCTCCACTTT. Translated: CASSPGESSYNSPLHF. Using reference TRBV11-2 and TRBJ1-6 for the parts outside the CDR3, the full variable domain is EAGVAQSPRYKIIEKRQSVAFWCNPISGHATLYWYQQILGQGPKLLIQFQNNGVVDDSQLPKDRFSAERLKGVDSTLKIQPAKLEDSAVYLCASSPGESSYNSPLHFGNGTRLTVT.

V is TRBV6-1 and J is TRBJ1-2; 11 nucleotides line up with TRBD1. Trimming took 5 bases from V and 4 from J; bases not matched to a gene: 3. This CDR3 is built from 14 residues. Germline loops: CDR1 MNHNS, CDR2 SASEGT. CDR3 nucleotides: TGTGCCAGCAGTCGGACAGGGGGCGCCTATGGCTACACCTTC. Its protein is CASSRTGGAYGYTF.

This clonotype was seen repeatedly, ten times or more. CDR3: CASSYFQAQTGHEQYF. The CDR3 DNA reads TGTGCCAGCAGTTACTTCCAGGCCCAAACCGGCCACGAGCAGTACTTC. The rearrangement uses TRBV6-5 and TRBJ2-7; unclear D gene. Germline loops: CDR1 MNHEY, CDR2 SVGAGI. CDR3 length: 16 amino acids. The V end was cut by 1 base, the J end by 5 bases, with 18 bases between.

The chain joins TRBV18 to TRBJ1-5; TRBD1 matches 9 bases. The V and J ends lost 3 bases and 6 bases, in that order; junction bases with no gene match: 15. This CDR3 spans 18 amino acids. Germline values: CDR1 KGHSH, CDR2 LQKENI. The CDR3 reads CASSPRRTGETSFQPQHF. CDR3 nucleotides: TGTGCCAGCTCACCTCGAAGGACAGGGGAAACATCTTTTCAGCCCCAGCATTTT.

This clonotype was counted at least ten times. The chain joins TRBV20-1 to TRBJ2-5; D may be TRBD2 (6 bases). Per the germline V gene, CDR1 is DFQATT and CDR2 is SNEGSKA (reference sequence). Trimming cost V 0 bases and J 7 bases, with 18 bases left between them. The CDR3 totals 15 residues. In DNA, the CDR3 is TGCAGTGCTAGAGATCCGTCAGATAACGGGGGGACCCAGTACTTC. Protein product: CSARDPSDNGGTQYF.

This clonotype was detected ten times or more. The rearrangement links TRBV20-1 to TRBJ1-1; 9 nucleotides match TRBD1. Per the germline V gene, CDR1 is DFQATT and CDR2 is SNEGSKA (reference sequence). The CDR3 has 14 amino acids. Trimming removed 0 bases from V and 9 bases from J; junction bases left unmatched: 8. CDR3 nucleotides: TGCAGTGCTAGAGACAACAGGGGGCCTCTTCAAGCTTTCTTT. Translated: CSARDNRGPLQAFF.

This clonotype was recorded at least ten times. J is TRBJ2-1 and V is TRBV27; 9 bases line up with TRBD2. The junction had 4 bases not matched to a gene; V was cut back by 3 bases and J by 7 bases. Germline V gene data show CDR1 as MNHEY and CDR2 as SMNVEV (reference sequence). The CDR3 consists of 14 residues. CDR3 loop: CASSFAGGKNEQFF. The CDR3 bases are TGTGCCAGCAGTTTTGCGGGAGGGAAAAATGAGCAGTTCTTC.

As to this clonotype: It is likely a read error, because the conserved phenylalanine at the end of the CDR3 is missing. The rearrangement uses TRBV6-1 and TRBJ1-1, with TRBD1 matching over 10 bases. Germline V CDR1 and CDR2: MNHNS, SASEGT. J gave up 1 base and V 2 bases, and 10 bases lay outside the gene matches. The CDR3 extends over 18 amino acids. As DNA, the CDR3 is TGTGCCAGCAGTGAAAGGGACAGGGGAGGGTCTGGGAACACTGAAGCTTTCGTT. Its translation: CASSERDRGGSGNTEAFV.

This clonotype has more than one count but fewer than ten. V and J are TRBV30 and TRBJ2-7; D not resolved. The V gene's germline CDR1 is GTSNPN and CDR2 SVGIG (reference sequence). This CDR3 region has 15 residues. V was trimmed by 1 base and J by 2 bases, leaving 15 bases between them. CDR3 bases: TGTGCCTGGAGTGCCGCCGACCTATCGGCCTACGAGCAGTACTTC. It encodes CAWSAADLSAYEQYF.

About this clonotype: A much bigger clone sits one base away, suggesting this may be a read error. This chain joins TRBV4-1 and TRBJ2-7, with TRBD2 as a possible D gene (6 bases). Germline CDR1 reads MGHRA; CDR2 reads YSYEKL. This CDR3 region has 14 residues. The CDR3 spells CASSQDGSAEERYF. DNA of the CDR3: TGCGCCAGCAGCCAAGACGGGAGCGCCGAAGAGCGGTACTTC.

Comments on this clonotype: Since a much larger clone is just one base distant, this may be a read error. The genes are TRBV18 and TRBJ2-3, with 9 bases fitting TRBD1. Germline V lookup: CDR1 KGHSH, CDR2 LQKENI. With V trimmed by 4 bases and J by 4 bases, 6 bases remained unmatched. This CDR3 is 15 amino acids long. In DNA, the CDR3 is TGTGCCAGCTCACTACCGGACAGGGGCGCAGATACGCAGTATTTT. It yields the protein CASSLPDRGADTQYF.

This clonotype appeared a few times. Possible read error: a much larger clone is one base away. This chain connects TRBV30 to TRBJ1-5, with TRBD1 matching over 9 bases. Trimming removed 5 bases from V and 6 bases from J; junction bases left unmatched: 5. CDR1 and CDR2 (germline): GTSNPN, SVGIG (reference sequence). The CDR3 length is 13 residues. The CDR3 bases are TGTGCCTGGCGCGGACAGGGGATTCAGCCCCAGCATTTT. It encodes CAWRGQGIQPQHF.

This clonotype occurred many times. The DNA of the CDR3 is TGTGCCAGCAGGACTAGCGGGAGCATCCACGAGCAGTACTTC. It encodes CASRTSGSIHEQYF. V gene TRBV28 combines with J gene TRBJ2-7; TRBD2 matches 12 bases. This CDR3 comprises 14 residues. After removal of 6 bases from V and 5 bases from J, the junction contained 5 bases not matched to a gene. Germline V gene lookup returns CDR1 MDHEN and CDR2 SYDVKM.

This sequence joins TRBV7-9 and TRBJ2-2; 13 bases map to TRBD2. The length of the CDR3 is 17 residues. Trimming cost V 5 bases and J 3 bases; bases outside gene matches: 6. CDR1 and CDR2 from the germline V gene are SEHNR and FQNEAQ (reference sequence). The CDR3 coding sequence is TGTGCCAGCAGCGCCGGGACTAGCGGGACAGACACCGGGGAGCTGTTTTTT. Translation: CASSAGTSGTDTGELFF. The complete variable domain, with remaining parts taken from reference TRBV7-9 and TRBJ2-2, reads DTGVSQNPRHKITKRGQNVTFRCDPISEHNRLYWYRQTLGQGPEFLTYFQNEAQLEKSRLLSDRFSAERPKGSFSTLEIQRTEQGDSAMYLCASSAGTSGTDTGELFFGEGSRLTVL.

This CDR3 reads CATSRGGTSGLEDTQYF. Written as DNA, the CDR3 is TGTGCCACCAGCAGAGGAGGGACTAGCGGATTGGAAGATACGCAGTATTTT. The V and J genes are TRBV15 and TRBJ2-3, with 11 bases fitting TRBD2. CDR3 length: 17 amino acids. The V gene's germline CDR1 is LNHNV and CDR2 YYDKDF (reference sequence). After removal of 1 base from V and 5 bases from J, the junction contained 8 bases not matched to a gene.

This clonotype has a count of ten or more. The gene calls are TRBV7-3 and TRBJ2-1, with D perhaps TRBD2 (6 bases). The CDR3 has 14 residues. Trimming took 5 bases from V and 9 from J, leaving 17 bases between them. Looked up from germline, CDR1 is SGHTA and CDR2 is FQGTGA. The CDR3 DNA reads as TGTGCCAGCAGCCCCCTGGGGGGAGTAATTGAGCAGTTCTTC. Translation gives CASSPLGGVIEQFF. Drawing the rest from reference TRBV7-3 and TRBJ2-1, the complete variable domain is GAGVSQTPSNKVTEKGKYVELRCDPISGHTALYWYRQSLGQGPEFLIYFQGTGAADDSGLPNDRFFAVRPEGSVSTLKIQRTERGDSAVYLCASSPLGGVIEQFFGPGTRLTVL.

This clonotype was recorded at least ten times. This chain links TRBV28 with TRBJ2-1; maybe TRBD1 (5 bases). Germline lookup yields CDR1 MDHEN and CDR2 SYDVKM. The CDR3 sequence is 18 residues long. V was pared by 3 bases and J by 3 bases, with 21 bases between. The CDR3 coding sequence is TGTGCCAGCAGTTTCCCCGTTACCCGACAGTCGATCTACAATGAGCAGTTCTTC. Protein product: CASSFPVTRQSIYNEQFF.

About this clonotype: One junction end disagrees with the germline gene, perhaps due to a read error. This chain uses TRBV7-9 with TRBJ2-5, with 7 bases matching TRBD2. The germline CDR1 and CDR2 sequences are SEHNR and FQNEAQ (reference sequence). CDR3 length equals 17 residues. CDR3 nucleotide sequence: TGTGCCAGCAGCCTAGCCGCGGGAGTGGGCCCGAGGGAGACCCAGTACTTC. Its translation: CASSLAAGVGPRETQYF.